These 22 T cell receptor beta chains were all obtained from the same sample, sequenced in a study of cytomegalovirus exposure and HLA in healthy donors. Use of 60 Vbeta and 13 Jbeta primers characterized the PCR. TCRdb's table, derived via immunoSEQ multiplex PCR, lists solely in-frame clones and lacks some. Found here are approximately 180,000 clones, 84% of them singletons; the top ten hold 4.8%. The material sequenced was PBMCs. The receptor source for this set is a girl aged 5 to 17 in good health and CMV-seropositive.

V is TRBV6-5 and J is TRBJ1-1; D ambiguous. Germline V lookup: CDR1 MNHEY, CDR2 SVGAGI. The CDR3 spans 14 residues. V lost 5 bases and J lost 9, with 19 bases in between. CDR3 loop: CASSDSVRAGKAFF. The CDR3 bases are TGTGCCAGCAGTGATTCCGTGCGGGCCGGAAAAGCTTTCTTT.

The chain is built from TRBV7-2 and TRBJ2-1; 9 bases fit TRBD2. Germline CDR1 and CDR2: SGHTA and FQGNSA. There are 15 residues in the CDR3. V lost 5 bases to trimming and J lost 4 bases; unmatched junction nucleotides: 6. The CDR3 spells CASSRRAGGYNEQFF. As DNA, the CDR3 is TGTGCCAGCAGCCGCCGTGCGGGGGGGTACAATGAGCAGTTCTTC.

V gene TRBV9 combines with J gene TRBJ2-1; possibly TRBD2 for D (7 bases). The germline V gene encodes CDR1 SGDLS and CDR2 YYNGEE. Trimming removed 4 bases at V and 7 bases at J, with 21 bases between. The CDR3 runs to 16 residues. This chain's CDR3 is CASSSQRGGLINEQFF. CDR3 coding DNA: TGTGCCAGCAGCTCCCAGAGGGGGGGCCTTATTAATGAGCAGTTCTTC.

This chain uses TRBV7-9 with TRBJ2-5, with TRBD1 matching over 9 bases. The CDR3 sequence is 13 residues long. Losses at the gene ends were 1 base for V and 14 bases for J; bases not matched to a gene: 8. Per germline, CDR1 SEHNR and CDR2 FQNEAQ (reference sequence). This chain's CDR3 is CASSLEGTGTDYF. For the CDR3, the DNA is TGTGCCAGCAGCTTAGAGGGGACAGGGACTGACTACTTC.

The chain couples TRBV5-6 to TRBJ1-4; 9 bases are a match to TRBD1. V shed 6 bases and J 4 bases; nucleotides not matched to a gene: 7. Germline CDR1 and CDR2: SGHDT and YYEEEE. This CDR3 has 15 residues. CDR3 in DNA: TGTGCCAGCACCACTACAGGGGGCCGTAATGAAAAACTGTTTTTT. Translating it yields CASTTTGGRNEKLFF.

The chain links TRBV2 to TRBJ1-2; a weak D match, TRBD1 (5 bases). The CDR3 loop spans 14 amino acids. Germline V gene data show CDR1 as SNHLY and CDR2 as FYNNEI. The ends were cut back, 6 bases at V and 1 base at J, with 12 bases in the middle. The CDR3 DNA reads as TGTGCCAGCAGGTCTAACAGGTATAACTATGGCTACACCTTC. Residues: CASRSNRYNYGYTF.

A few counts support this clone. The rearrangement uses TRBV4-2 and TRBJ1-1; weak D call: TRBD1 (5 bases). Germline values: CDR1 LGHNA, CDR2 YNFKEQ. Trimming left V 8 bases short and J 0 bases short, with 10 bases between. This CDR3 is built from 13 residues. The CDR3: CASGAGLNTEAFF. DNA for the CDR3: TGTGCCAGCGGGGCGGGGTTGAACACTGAAGCTTTCTTT.

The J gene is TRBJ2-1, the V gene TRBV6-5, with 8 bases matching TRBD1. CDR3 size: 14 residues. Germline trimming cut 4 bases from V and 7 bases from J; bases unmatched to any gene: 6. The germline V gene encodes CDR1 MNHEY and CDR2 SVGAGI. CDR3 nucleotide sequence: TGTGCCAGCAGTTCCTACAGGGGGTTGAATGAGCAGTTCTTC. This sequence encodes CASSSYRGLNEQFF.

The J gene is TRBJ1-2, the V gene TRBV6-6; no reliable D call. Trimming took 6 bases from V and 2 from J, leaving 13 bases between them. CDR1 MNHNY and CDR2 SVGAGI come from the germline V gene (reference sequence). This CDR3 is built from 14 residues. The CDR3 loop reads CASSLSGENYGYTF. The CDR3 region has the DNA TGTGCCAGCAGCCTAAGCGGGGAGAACTATGGCTACACCTTC.

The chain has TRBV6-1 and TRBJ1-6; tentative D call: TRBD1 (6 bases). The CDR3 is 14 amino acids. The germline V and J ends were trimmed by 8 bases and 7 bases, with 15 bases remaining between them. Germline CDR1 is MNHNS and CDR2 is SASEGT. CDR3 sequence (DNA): TGTGCCAGCTCAGAGTATACAGGGAATTCACCCCTCCACTTT. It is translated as CASSEYTGNSPLHF.

The CDR3 DNA reads as TGTGCCAGCAGGGCGACGGACAATGGCTACACCTTC. Translation gives CASRATDNGYTF. This chain links TRBV27 with TRBJ1-2; TRBD1 is a possible D gene (5 bases). Germline CDR1 is MNHEY and CDR2 is SMNVEV (reference sequence). The CDR3 has 12 amino acids. V was shortened by 6 bases and J by 6 bases, with 11 bases between the two germline ends.

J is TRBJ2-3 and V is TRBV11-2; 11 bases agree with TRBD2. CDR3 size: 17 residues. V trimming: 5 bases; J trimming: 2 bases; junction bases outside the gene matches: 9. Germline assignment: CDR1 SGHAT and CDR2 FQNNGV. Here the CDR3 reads CASSTTGTSGLTDTQYF. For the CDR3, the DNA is TGTGCCAGCAGCACTACCGGGACTAGCGGACTCACAGATACGCAGTATTTT.

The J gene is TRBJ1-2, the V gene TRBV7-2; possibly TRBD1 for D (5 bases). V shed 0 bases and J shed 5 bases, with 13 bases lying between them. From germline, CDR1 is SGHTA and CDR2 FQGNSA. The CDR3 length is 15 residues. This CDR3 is CASSLALGTVYGYTF. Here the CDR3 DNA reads TGTGCCAGCAGCTTAGCGCTAGGGACTGTGTATGGCTACACCTTC.

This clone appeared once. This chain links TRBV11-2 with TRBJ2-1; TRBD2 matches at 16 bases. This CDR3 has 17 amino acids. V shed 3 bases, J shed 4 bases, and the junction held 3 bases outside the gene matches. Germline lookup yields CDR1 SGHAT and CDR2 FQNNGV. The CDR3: CASSFRGLAGGYNEQFF. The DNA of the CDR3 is TGTGCCAGCAGCTTTCGGGGACTAGCGGGGGGGTACAATGAGCAGTTCTTC.

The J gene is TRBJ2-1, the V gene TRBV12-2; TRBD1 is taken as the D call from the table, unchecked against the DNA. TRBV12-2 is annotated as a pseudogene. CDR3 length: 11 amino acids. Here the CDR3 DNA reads TGTGCAAGTCGCCGGCAGGGGAAGCAGTTCTTC. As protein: CASRRQGKQFF.

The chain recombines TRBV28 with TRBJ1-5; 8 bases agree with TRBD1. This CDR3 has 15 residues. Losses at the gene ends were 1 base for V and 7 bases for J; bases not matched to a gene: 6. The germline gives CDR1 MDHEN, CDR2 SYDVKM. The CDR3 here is CASSLSTGGNQPQHF. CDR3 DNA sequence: TGTGCCAGCAGTTTATCCACAGGGGGAAACCAGCCCCAGCATTTT. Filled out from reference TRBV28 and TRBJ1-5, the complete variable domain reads DVKVTQSSRYLVKRTGEKVFLECVQDMDHENMFWYRQDPGLGLRLIYFSYDVKMKEKGDIPEGYSVSREKKERFSLILESASTNQTSMYLCASSLSTGGNQPQHFGDGTRLSIL.

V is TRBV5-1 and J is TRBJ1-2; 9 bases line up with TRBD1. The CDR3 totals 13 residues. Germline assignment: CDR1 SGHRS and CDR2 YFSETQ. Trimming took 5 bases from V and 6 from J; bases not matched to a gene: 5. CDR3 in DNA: TGCGCCAGCAGTGACAGGGGGAGAGATGGCTACACCTTC. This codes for CASSDRGRDGYTF. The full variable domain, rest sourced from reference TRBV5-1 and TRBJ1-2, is KAGVTQTPRYLIKTRGQQVTLSCSPISGHRSVSWYQQTPGQGLQFLFEYFSETQRNKGNFPGRFSGRQFSNSRSEMNVSTLELGDSALYLCASSDRGRDGYTFGSGTRLTVV.

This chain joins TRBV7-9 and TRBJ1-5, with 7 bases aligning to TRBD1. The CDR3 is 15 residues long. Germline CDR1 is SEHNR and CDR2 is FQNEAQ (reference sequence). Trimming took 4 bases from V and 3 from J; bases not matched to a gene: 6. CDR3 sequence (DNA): TGTGCCAGCAGCTCAACAGGGGTTATCAATCAGCCCCAGCATTTT. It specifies CASSSTGVINQPQHF. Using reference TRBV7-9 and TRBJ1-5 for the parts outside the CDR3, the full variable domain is DTGVSQNPRHKITKRGQNVTFRCDPISEHNRLYWYRQTLGQGPEFLTYFQNEAQLEKSRLLSDRFSAERPKGSFSTLEIQRTEQGDSAMYLCASSSTGVINQPQHFGDGTRLSIL.

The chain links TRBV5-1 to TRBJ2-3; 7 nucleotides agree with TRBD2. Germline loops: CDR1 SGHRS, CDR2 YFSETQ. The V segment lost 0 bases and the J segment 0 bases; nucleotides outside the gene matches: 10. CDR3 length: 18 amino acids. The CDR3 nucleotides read TGCGCCAGCAGCTTGGATTGGTCAGCGGGGTCCAGCACAGATACGCAGTATTTT. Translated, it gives CASSLDWSAGSSTDTQYF.

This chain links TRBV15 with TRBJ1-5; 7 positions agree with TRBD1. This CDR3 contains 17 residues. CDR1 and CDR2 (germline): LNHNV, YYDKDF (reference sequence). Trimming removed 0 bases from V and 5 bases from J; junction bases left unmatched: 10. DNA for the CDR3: TGTGCCACCAGCAGAGATATCGGACAGGAAGAGGATCAGCCCCAGCATTTT. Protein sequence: CATSRDIGQEEDQPQHF.

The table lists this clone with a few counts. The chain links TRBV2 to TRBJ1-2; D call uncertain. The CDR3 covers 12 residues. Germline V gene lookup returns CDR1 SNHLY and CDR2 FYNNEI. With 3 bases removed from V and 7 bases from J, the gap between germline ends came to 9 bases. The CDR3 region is CASSDTSRGYTF. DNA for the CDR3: TGTGCCAGCAGTGATACAAGTCGTGGCTACACCTTC.

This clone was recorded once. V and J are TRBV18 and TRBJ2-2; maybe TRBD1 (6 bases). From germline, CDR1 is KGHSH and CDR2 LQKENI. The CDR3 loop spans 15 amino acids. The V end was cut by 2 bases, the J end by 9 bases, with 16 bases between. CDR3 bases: TGTGCCAGCTCACCAGAGCAGGGGAGTCTCCGGGAGCTGTTTTTT. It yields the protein CASSPEQGSLRELFF.